This T cell receptor (beta chain) was retrieved from a study of blood T cell repertoires in COVID-19. Study details: In Cohort 3, a recovered donor had either two negative PCRs, clearance, or symptom resolution. Sites in the United States, Italy and Spain provided acute and convalescent COVID-19 samples. The analysed material was cDNA or gDNA that came from T cells, B-cell-depleted T cells, or PBMCs.

V shed 6 bases and J shed 8 bases, with 19 bases lying between them. Germline CDR1 MDHEN, CDR2 SYDVKM. The CDR3 has 14 amino acids. The data were produced by immunoSEQ multiplex PCR, yet TCRdb's version contains in-frame clones alone and is incomplete. The sample includes 200,000 to 250,000 clones, 85% to 90% of them seen just once. Researchers sorted participants into cohorts using their self-reported clinical history. The table lists this clone with a count of one. The chain combines TRBV28 with TRBJ1-2; no reliable D call. Input material: PBMCs or T cells enriched from blood (not recorded which). This sequence was found in a woman between 50 and 59 years old in a cohort exposed to, infected with or recovered from COVID-19 (not recorded which). CDR3 loop: CASSRQSPTGGYTF. The CDR3, as DNA: TGTGCCAGCAGCCGCCAGTCCCCGACCGGGGGCTACACCTTC.